Presented here are 27 T cell receptor beta chains from one specimen sequenced in a study of T cells expressing NK-cell markers. After re-calling the 5' RACE reads, TCRdb lists one entry per CDR3 protein, DNA absent. Its table lists about 440,000 distinct CDR3 sequences. Sequencing was performed on blood T cells: a sorted CD56 or NKG2C T cell subset, CD4+ or CD8+ T cells, or bulk PBMC T cells (not recorded which). All receptors derive from a woman between 18 and 75 years old in good health.

V is TRBV6-4 and J is TRBJ2-2; TCRdb's assignment of TRBD1 cannot be checked, as there is no DNA. The germline gives CDR1 MRHNA, CDR2 SNTAGT. CDR3 length: 15 residues. The CDR3 protein is CASSDSNAGAGELFF.

The V gene is TRBV15, the J gene TRBJ2-7; absent DNA, TCRdb's TRBD1 call cannot be checked. The CDR3 spans 14 residues. Germline assignment: CDR1 LNHNV and CDR2 YYDKDF (reference sequence). The CDR3 protein is CATSSRTGTYEQYF.

The J gene is TRBJ2-3, the V gene TRBV7-9; TCRdb reports TRBD2, a call that lacks DNA to check it against. Germline assignment: CDR1 SEHNR and CDR2 FQNEAQ (reference sequence). This CDR3 is 17 amino acids long. CDR3 loop: CASSEDGGLAGGDTQYF. Filled out from reference TRBV7-9 and TRBJ2-3, the complete variable domain reads DTGVSQNPRHKITKRGQNVTFRCDPISEHNRLYWYRQTLGQGPEFLTYFQNEAQLEKSRLLSDRFSAERPKGSFSTLEIQRTEQGDSAMYLCASSEDGGLAGGDTQYFGPGTRLTVL.

The chain joins TRBV4-1 to TRBJ2-3. The germline V gene has CDR1 MGHRA and CDR2 YSYEKL. The CDR3 runs 15 residues. The chain's CDR3 is CASSQDYPVSRTQYF.

The rearrangement joins TRBV30 to TRBJ1-2; TCRdb gives TRBD1 as the D gene, but with no DNA this cannot be confirmed. The CDR3 sequence is 14 residues long. Germline CDR1 and CDR2: GTSNPN and SVGIG (reference sequence). The chain's CDR3 is CAWSNYRTAYGYTF. The complete variable domain, with remaining parts taken from reference TRBV30 and TRBJ1-2, reads SQTIHQWPATLVQPVGSPLSLECTVEGTSNPNLYWYRQAAGRGLQLLFYSVGIGQISSEVPQNLSASRPQDRQFILSSKKLLLSDSGFYLCAWSNYRTAYGYTFGSGTRLTVV.

CDR3: CATSPRASGKDEQYF. The rearrangement joins TRBV15 to TRBJ2-7; absent DNA, TCRdb's TRBD2 call cannot be checked. This CDR3 has 15 residues. Germline CDR1 LNHNV, CDR2 YYDKDF (reference sequence).

The genes are TRBV6-5 and TRBJ2-1; the TCRdb D gene call, TRBD2, has no DNA to confirm it. The length of the CDR3 is 14 residues. In germline, CDR1 is MNHEY, CDR2 SVGAGI. The CDR3 sequence is CASSYSISGTSQFF.

The V and J genes are TRBV2 and TRBJ2-1; there is no DNA to check the TCRdb D call of TRBD1. CDR3 size: 13 residues. Germline CDR1 SNHLY, CDR2 FYNNEI. CDR3 protein: CASRRVSVGEQFF.

The chain employs TRBV20-1 and TRBJ2-1; the TRBD2 assignment by TCRdb is unverifiable without DNA. Germline V lookup: CDR1 DFQATT, CDR2 SNEGSKA (reference sequence). The length of the CDR3 is 14 residues. The CDR3 spells CSAPQVKSYNEQFF.

CDR3 loop: CASSLASVPTRGFSEQFF. V and J are TRBV12-3 or TRBV12-4 and TRBJ2-1; TCRdb returns TRBD1, unconfirmable since there is no DNA. This CDR3 spans 18 amino acids.

The chain carries TRBV28 and TRBJ1-5; TCRdb gives TRBD1 as the D gene, but with no DNA this cannot be confirmed. Germline assignment: CDR1 MDHEN and CDR2 SYDVKM. This CDR3 is built from 16 residues. CDR3 loop: CATSVPRDRDNQPQHF.

The genes are TRBV20-1 and TRBJ2-7; TCRdb names TRBD1, which stays unverified in the absence of DNA. Germline assignment: CDR1 DFQATT and CDR2 SNEGSKA (reference sequence). This CDR3 region has 12 residues. This CDR3 reads CSPPGQLYEQYF.

The chain couples TRBV20-1 to TRBJ2-1. The CDR3 covers 13 residues. Germline CDR1 is DFQATT and CDR2 is SNEGSKA (reference sequence). The CDR3 here is CSAPTFPYNEQFF.

The chain links TRBV5-1 to TRBJ2-3; TCRdb gives TRBD2 as the D gene, but with no DNA this cannot be confirmed. The CDR3 has 17 amino acids. Germline V gene data show CDR1 as SGHRS and CDR2 as YFSETQ. CDR3 in amino acids: CASSLQPTSGGTDTQYF.

The chain uses TRBV6-1 and TRBJ2-1; the TCRdb D gene call, TRBD1, has no DNA to confirm it. Germline lookup yields CDR1 MNHNS and CDR2 SASEGT. This CDR3 has 14 amino acids. CDR3 loop: CASKKTGSYNEQFF.

The chain carries TRBV20-1 and TRBJ1-5. Germline-derived CDR1 and CDR2 are DFQATT and SNEGSKA (reference sequence). The CDR3 loop spans 15 amino acids. This chain's CDR3 is CSARDLADSNQPQHF.

The gene calls are TRBV29-1 and TRBJ2-1; checking the TCRdb D call of TRBD2 is not possible without DNA. This CDR3 is built from 13 residues. In germline, CDR1 is SQVTM, CDR2 ANQGSEA. CDR3 in amino acids: CSATLTSQYEQFF.

The chain links TRBV20-1 to TRBJ2-3; TCRdb names TRBD1, which stays unverified in the absence of DNA. The CDR3 runs 15 residues. CDR1 DFQATT and CDR2 SNEGSKA come from the germline V gene (reference sequence). The chain's CDR3 is CSAPSGDQGTDTQYF.

The rearrangement links TRBV2 to TRBJ1-5. There are 14 residues in the CDR3. The V gene's germline CDR1 is SNHLY and CDR2 FYNNEI. CDR3 region: CASSERQLNQPQHF.

CDR3 loop: CASSYREGPGNTIYF. V usage is TRBV6-5 and J usage is TRBJ1-3. Germline V gene sequence: CDR1 MNHEY, CDR2 SVGAGI. The CDR3 runs to 15 residues.

The chain combines TRBV24-1 with TRBJ2-2; TCRdb picks TRBD1, but there is no DNA to check that call. From germline, CDR1 is KGHDR and CDR2 SFDVKD. This CDR3 contains 15 residues. The CDR3 loop reads CATSGVGRRSGELFF.

The chain carries TRBV12-3 or TRBV12-4 and TRBJ1-4; the D call from TCRdb, TRBD1, cannot be confirmed without DNA. The CDR3 loop spans 14 amino acids. The CDR3 is CASSSDARGEKLFF.

The chain employs TRBV19 and TRBJ2-1. The CDR3 is made up of 13 amino acids. Germline V lookup: CDR1 LNHDA, CDR2 SQIVND (reference sequence). This CDR3 reads CASSSERYNEQFF.

This CDR3 reads CSAMRGRGGELFF. The V and J genes are TRBV20-1 and TRBJ2-2; TCRdb returns TRBD1, unconfirmable since there is no DNA. The CDR3 consists of 13 residues. CDR1 DFQATT and CDR2 SNEGSKA come from the germline V gene (reference sequence).

This rearrangement joins TRBV5-4 to TRBJ2-1; TCRdb's D call, TRBD2, is unchecked because there is no DNA. The CDR3 consists of 15 residues. From germline, CDR1 is SGHNT and CDR2 YYREEE (reference sequence). The CDR3 sequence is CASSFRTSAYNEQFF.

CDR3 protein: CASSLDGAYGYTF. This chain uses TRBV3-1 with TRBJ1-2. Germline V gene sequence: CDR1 LGHDT, CDR2 YNNKEL (reference sequence). The CDR3 has 13 amino acids. The full variable domain, with the rest looked up from reference TRBV3-1 and TRBJ1-2, is DTAVSQTPKYLVTQMGNDKSIKCEQNLGHDTMYWYKQDSKKFLKIMFSYNNKELIINETVPNRFSPKSPDKAHLNLHINSLELGDSAVYFCASSLDGAYGYTFGSGTRLTVV.

The gene calls are TRBV6-2 or TRBV6-3 and TRBJ2-1; TCRdb's D call of TRBD2 is untestable without DNA. CDR1 is MNHEY and CDR2 is SVGEGT in the germline V gene. This CDR3 is built from 12 residues. The CDR3 region is CASSYAGGEQFF.